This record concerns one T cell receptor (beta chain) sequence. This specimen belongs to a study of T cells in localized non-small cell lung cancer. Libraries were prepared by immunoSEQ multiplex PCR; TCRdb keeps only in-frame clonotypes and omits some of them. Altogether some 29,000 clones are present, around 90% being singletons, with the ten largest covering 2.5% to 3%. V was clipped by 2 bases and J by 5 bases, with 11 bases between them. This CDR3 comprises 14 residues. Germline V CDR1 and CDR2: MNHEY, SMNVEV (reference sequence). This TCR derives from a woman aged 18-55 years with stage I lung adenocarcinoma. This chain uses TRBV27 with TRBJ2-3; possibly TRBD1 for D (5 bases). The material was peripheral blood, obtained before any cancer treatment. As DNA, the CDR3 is TGTGCCAGCAGTTTAGGTCCGACAGTAGATACGCAGTATTTT. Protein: CASSLGPTVDTQYF.